This T cell receptor beta chain was obtained from a study of blood T cell repertoires in COVID-19. Study-wide background: Samples came from the United States, Italy and Spain, spanning acute and convalescent COVID-19. PBMCs, B-cell-depleted T cells, or T cells were the source of the cDNA or gDNA that made up the material.

The CDR3 contains 14 residues. Trimming took 5 bases from V and 1 from J; bases not matched to a gene: 0. Germline loops: CDR1 MDHEN, CDR2 SYDVKM. Original handling: The assay estimated nucleated cells by amplifying reference gene primers. Profiled with immunoSEQ multiplex PCR; TCRdb holds only in-frame clones, not every one. Clone size and V and J calls were adopted from that table, with D and trimming inferred from the DNA. The sample shows 200,000 to 250,000 clones, 80% to 90% of them seen only once. The J gene is TRBJ2-7, the V gene TRBV28, with TRBD2 matching 12 bases. The receptor was derived from a man in his 60s who had recovered from COVID-19. The specimen was peripheral blood. CDR3 nucleotide sequence: TGTGCCAGCAGTACTAGCGGGAGGTCCTACGAGCAGTACTTC. It is translated as CASSTSGRSYEQYF.